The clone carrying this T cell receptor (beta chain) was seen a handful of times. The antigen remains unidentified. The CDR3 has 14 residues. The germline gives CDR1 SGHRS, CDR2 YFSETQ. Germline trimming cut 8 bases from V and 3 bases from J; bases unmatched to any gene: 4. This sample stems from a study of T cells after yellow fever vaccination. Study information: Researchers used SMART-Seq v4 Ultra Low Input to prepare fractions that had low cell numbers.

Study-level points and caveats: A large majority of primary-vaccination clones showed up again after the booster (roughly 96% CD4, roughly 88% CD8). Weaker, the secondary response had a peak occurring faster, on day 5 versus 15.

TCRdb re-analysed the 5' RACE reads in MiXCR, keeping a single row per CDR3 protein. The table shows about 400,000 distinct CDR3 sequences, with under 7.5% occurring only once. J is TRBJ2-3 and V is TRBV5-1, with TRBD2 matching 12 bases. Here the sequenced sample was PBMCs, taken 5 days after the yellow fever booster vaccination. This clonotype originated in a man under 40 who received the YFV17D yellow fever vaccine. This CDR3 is CASRTSGKTDTQYF. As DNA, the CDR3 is TGCGCCAGTCGGACTAGCGGGAAAACAGATACGCAGTATTTT. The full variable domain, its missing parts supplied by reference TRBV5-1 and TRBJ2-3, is KAGVTQTPRYLIKTRGQQVTLSCSPISGHRSVSWYQQTPGQGLQFLFEYFSETQRNKGNFPGRFSGRQFSNSRSEMNVSTLELGDSALYLCASRTSGKTDTQYFGPGTRLTVL.